Included here is one TCR beta chain sequence, with context. Its antigen is unidentified. The stimulus was lysate of CMV-infected fibroblasts, roughly 10 ug/mL. Responding CD4+ T cells were sorted by upregulation of both CD40 ligand and CD69. This sample was included in a study of persistence of HIV-infected CD4 T cells. The immunoSEQ assay was version 4, run in survey mode. Sequenced by immunoSEQ multiplex PCR; TCRdb stores in-frame clones only, minus some. The sample records 4,500 to 5,500 clones, about 60% being singletons. Points from the study as a whole: TCR oligoclonality correlated with proviral oligoclonality in the same sorted populations.

This specimen was CD4+ T cells sorted from PBMCs after approximately 20-hour stimulation, taken from a patient who received antiretroviral therapy. The source is an adult man with HIV who was CMV-seropositive.

CDR3 sequence (DNA): TGTGCCAGCAGCTTAAATCAAGCCGGGACTCAGCAGTTCTTC. Its translation: CASSLNQAGTQQFF. The genes are TRBV7-2 and TRBJ2-1, with a possible D match to TRBD2 (6 bases). Trimming removed 2 bases from V and 11 bases from J, with 16 bases in between. CDR3 length: 14 residues. Germline assignment: CDR1 SGHTA and CDR2 FQGNSA.